The source of this T cell receptor beta chain is a study of T cell responses to AZD1222 COVID-19 vaccine. Overall study results and limits: Clonal diversity may have been underestimated, and the donors were mostly white British, with more females than males. No repertoire was sampled before or during the peak T cell response, only after it.

With regard to this clone: The target antigen is unknown.

Trimming pared 7 bases from V and 8 bases from J, leaving 17 bases between. The germline CDR1 and CDR2 sequences are LNHDA and SQIVND (reference sequence). The length of the CDR3 is 13 residues. Libraries were prepared by immunoSEQ multiplex PCR; TCRdb keeps only in-frame clonotypes and omits some of them. The repertoire holds some 74,000 clones, with approximately 80% as singletons. This receptor was identified in an adult in good health. This specimen consisted of peripheral blood, obtained on day 0 of AZD1222 vaccination. The chain joins TRBV19 to TRBJ1-2; D may be TRBD1 (5 bases). The CDR3 DNA follows: TGTGCCAGTATCGACCGACAGCTGGGGGGCTACACCTTC. Its translation: CASIDRQLGGYTF.